Sequencing of this TCR beta chain was carried out in a study of T cells after yellow fever vaccination. Findings of the study overall: In post-booster samples, most primary-vaccination clones reappeared (about 95% CD4, 70% to 90% CD8).

A process of 5'RACE template switching, which added a universal primer site and UMIs, was used to make TCR cDNA. One entry per CDR3 protein, called by TCRdb with MiXCR from the 5' RACE reads. The sample includes approximately 120,000 distinct CDR3 sequences, about 8.8% of them seen just once. In its sample, this clonotype was seen a few times. Its antigen is unknown. The CDR3 spans 14 residues. Germline CDR1 and CDR2: MGHRA and YSYEKL. Trimming shortened V by 1 base and J by 14 bases, and 17 bases separated the two germline ends. This sequence joins TRBV4-1 and TRBJ2-2, with a weak D call TRBD1 (5 bases). Source: CD8+ T cells sorted from PBMCs, taken on the day of the yellow fever booster vaccination. This sequence originates from a man between 18 and 29 years old who received the YFV17D yellow fever vaccine. CDR3 loop: CASSQASGKGLLFF. The DNA of the CDR3 is TGCGCCAGCAGCCAAGCATCAGGGAAGGGTCTCCTGTTTTTT.